The text below deals with one T cell receptor beta chain. Its target is not known. This sample is part of a study of blood T cells in healthy people across ages. Germline V gene lookup returns CDR1 SQVTM and CDR2 ANQGSEA. This CDR3 contains 13 residues. V lost 4 bases to trimming and J lost 7 bases; unmatched junction nucleotides: 4. For the second PCR, which ran for roughly 7 to 11 cycles, a sample-barcoded 5' primer and a J-beta primer mix were used. Each CDR3 protein gets one entry after TCRdb re-called the 5' RACE reads with MiXCR. The sample holds approximately 2,000,000 distinct CDR3 sequences, more than 35% seen once. Study-level results: Unknown donor CMV status possibly confounded expanded clonotype changes.

Material for sequencing was blood. This chain joins TRBV29-1 and TRBJ1-4; 9 nucleotides match TRBD1. The clonotype comes from a human donor in good health. The CDR3: CSVGWDRVEKLFF. In DNA form, the CDR3 reads TGCAGCGTTGGATGGGACAGGGTTGAAAAACTGTTTTTT.